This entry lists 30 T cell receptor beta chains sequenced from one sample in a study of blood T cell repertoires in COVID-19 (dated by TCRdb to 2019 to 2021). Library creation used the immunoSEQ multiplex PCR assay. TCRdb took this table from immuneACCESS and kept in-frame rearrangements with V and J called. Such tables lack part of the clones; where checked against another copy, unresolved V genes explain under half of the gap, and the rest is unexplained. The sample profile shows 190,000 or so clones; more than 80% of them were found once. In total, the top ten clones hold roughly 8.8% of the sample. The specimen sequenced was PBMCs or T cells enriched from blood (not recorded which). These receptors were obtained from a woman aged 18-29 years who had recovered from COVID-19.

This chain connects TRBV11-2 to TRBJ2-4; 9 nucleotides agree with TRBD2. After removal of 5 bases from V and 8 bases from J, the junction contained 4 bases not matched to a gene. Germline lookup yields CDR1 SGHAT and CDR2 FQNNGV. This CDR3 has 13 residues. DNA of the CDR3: TGTGCCAGCAGCGACAGACTAGCGGACATTCAGTACTTC. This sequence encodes CASSDRLADIQYF.

The CDR3 loop reads CASSEIADRVGNQPQHF. CDR3 nucleotide sequence: TGTGCCAGCAGTGAAATCGCCGACCGGGTAGGCAATCAGCCCCAGCATTTT. The chain joins TRBV6-1 to TRBJ1-5; D uncertain. V was shortened by 2 bases and J by 2 bases, with 16 bases between the two germline ends. Germline CDR1 MNHNS, CDR2 SASEGT. The CDR3 loop spans 17 amino acids.

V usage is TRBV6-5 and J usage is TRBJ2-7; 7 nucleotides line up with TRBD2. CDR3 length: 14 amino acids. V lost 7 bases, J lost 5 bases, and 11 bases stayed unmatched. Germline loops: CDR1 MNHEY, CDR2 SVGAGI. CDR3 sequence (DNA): TGTGCCAGCACCCCCCCCGGGGGGACCAACGAGCAGTACTTC. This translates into CASTPPGGTNEQYF.

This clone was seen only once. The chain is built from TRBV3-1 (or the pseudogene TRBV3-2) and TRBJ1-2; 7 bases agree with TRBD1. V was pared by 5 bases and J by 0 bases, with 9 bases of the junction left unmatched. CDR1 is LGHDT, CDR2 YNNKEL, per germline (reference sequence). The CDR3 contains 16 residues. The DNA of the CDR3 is TGTGCCAGCAGCACCCTGAACAGGGGTCCTAACTATGGCTACACCTTC. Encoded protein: CASSTLNRGPNYGYTF.

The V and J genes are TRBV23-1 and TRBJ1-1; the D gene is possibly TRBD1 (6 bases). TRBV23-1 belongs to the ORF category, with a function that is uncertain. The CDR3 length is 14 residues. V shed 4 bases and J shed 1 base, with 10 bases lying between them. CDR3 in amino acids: CASSPRTENTEAFF. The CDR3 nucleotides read TGCGCCAGCAGTCCGCGGACAGAGAACACTGAAGCTTTCTTT.

The DNA for the CDR3 is TGTGCCAGCAGCCTCCGGGAGTCGTTAGGAGAGACCCAGTACTTC. It codes for CASSLRESLGETQYF. This sequence joins TRBV9 and TRBJ2-5, with D possibly being TRBD2 (6 bases). The CDR3 is 15 amino acids. Germline loops: CDR1 SGDLS, CDR2 YYNGEE. V dropped 4 bases and J dropped 4 bases, with 17 bases sitting between them. The whole variable domain, remainder taken from reference TRBV9 and TRBJ2-5, is DSGVTQTPKHLITATGQRVTLRCSPRSGDLSVYWYQQSLDQGLQFLIQYYNGEERAKGNILERFSAQQFPDLHSELNLSSLELGDSALYFCASSLRESLGETQYFGPGTRLLVL.

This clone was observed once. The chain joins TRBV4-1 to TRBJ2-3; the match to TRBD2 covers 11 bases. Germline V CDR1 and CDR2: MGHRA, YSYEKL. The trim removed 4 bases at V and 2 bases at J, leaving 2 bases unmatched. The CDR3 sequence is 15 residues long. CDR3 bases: TGCGCCAGCAGCCGACTAGCGGGGCTCACAGATACGCAGTATTTT. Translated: CASSRLAGLTDTQYF.

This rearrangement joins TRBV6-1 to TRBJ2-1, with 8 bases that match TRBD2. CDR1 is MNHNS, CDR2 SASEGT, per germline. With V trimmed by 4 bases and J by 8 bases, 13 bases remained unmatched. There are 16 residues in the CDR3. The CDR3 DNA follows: TGTGCCAGCAGTGGGAGGGGGGCTAGCGGGCGGGATGAGCAGTTCTTC. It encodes CASSGRGASGRDEQFF.

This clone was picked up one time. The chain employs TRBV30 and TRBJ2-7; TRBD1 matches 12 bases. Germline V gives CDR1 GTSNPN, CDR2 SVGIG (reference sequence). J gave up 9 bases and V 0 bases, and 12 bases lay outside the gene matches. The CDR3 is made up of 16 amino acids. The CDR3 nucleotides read TGTGCCTGGAGTGTCGGAGCCGGGACAGGGGGCGATGGGCAGTACTTC. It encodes CAWSVGAGTGGDGQYF. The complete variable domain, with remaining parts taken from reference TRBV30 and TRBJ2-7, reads SQTIHQWPATLVQPVGSPLSLECTVEGTSNPNLYWYRQAAGRGLQLLFYSVGIGQISSEVPQNLSASRPQDRQFILSSKKLLLSDSGFYLCAWSVGAGTGGDGQYFGPGTRLTVT.

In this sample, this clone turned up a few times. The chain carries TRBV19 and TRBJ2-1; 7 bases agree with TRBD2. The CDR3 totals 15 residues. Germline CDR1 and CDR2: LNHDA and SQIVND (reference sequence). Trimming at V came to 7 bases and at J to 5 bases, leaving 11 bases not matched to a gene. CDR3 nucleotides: TGTGCCAGTAATGGGGTCGCTAGCGGCCACAATGAGCAGTTCTTC. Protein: CASNGVASGHNEQFF.

CDR3 coding DNA: TGTGCCAGCAGCCTCACAGGGGACGGCTACACCTTC. Protein: CASSLTGDGYTF. The chain is built from TRBV9 and TRBJ1-2, with TRBD1 identical over 7 bases. The germline V gene has CDR1 SGDLS and CDR2 YYNGEE. V was pared by 4 bases and J by 8 bases, with 5 bases of the junction left unmatched. CDR3 length: 12 residues.

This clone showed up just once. The DNA for the CDR3 is TGTGCCAGCAGCGTAGAATCCCCAGCGGGGGGGGATACGCAGTATTTT. This encodes CASSVESPAGGDTQYF. The gene calls are TRBV9 and TRBJ2-3, with 10 bases fitting TRBD2. Germline V gene sequence: CDR1 SGDLS, CDR2 YYNGEE. The CDR3 extends over 16 amino acids. V was clipped by 0 bases and J by 6 bases; unmatched bases: 7.

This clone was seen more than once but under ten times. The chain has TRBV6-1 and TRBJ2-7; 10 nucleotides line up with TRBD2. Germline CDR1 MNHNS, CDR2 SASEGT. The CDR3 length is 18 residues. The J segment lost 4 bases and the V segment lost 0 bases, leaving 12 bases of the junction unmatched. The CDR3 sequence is CASSEARLAGAVRYEQYF. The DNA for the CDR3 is TGTGCCAGCAGTGAAGCGCGTCTAGCGGGGGCGGTTAGATACGAGCAGTACTTC.

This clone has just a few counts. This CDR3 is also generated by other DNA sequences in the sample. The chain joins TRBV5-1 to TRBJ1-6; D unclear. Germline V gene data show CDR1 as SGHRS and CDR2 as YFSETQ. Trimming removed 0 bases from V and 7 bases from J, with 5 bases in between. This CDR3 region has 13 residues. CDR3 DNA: TGCGCCAGCAGCTTGGGGGCAAATTCACCCCTCCACTTT. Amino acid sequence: CASSLGANSPLHF.

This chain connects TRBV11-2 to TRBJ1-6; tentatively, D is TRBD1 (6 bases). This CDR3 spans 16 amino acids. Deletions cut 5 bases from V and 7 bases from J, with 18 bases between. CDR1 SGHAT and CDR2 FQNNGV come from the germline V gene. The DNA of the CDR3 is TGTGCCAGCAGCCAACCCCTCAGGGGTTTGAATTCACCCCTCCACTTT. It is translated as CASSQPLRGLNSPLHF.

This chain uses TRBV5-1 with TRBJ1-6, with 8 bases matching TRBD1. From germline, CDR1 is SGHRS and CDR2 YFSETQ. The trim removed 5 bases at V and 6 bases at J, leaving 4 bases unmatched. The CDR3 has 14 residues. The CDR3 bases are TGCGCCAGCAGTGTTGGACAGGGTAATTCACCCCTCCACTTT. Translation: CASSVGQGNSPLHF.

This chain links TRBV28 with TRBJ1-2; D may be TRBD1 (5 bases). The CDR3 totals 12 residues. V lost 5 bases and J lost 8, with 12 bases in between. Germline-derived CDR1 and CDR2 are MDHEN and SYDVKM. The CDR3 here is CASSSGTNGYTF. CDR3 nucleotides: TGTGCCAGCAGTAGCGGGACGAACGGCTACACCTTC.

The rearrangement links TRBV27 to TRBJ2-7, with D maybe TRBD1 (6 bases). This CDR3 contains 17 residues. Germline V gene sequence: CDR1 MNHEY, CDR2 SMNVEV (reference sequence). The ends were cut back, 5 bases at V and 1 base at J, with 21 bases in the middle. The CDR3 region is CASSATRTDLSSYEQYF. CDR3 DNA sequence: TGTGCCAGCAGTGCTACTAGGACAGACCTTTCTTCCTACGAGCAGTACTTC.

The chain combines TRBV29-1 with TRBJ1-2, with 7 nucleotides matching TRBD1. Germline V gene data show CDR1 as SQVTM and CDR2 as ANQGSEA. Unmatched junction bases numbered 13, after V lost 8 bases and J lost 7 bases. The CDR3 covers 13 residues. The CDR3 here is CSISIRGYGGYTF. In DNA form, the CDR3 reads TGCAGCATCAGCATCAGGGGGTATGGTGGCTACACCTTC.

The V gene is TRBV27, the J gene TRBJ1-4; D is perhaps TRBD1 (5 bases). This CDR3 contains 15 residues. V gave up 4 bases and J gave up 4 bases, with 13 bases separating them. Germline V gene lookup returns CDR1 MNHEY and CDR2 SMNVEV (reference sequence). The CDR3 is CASSSLGGLNEKLFF. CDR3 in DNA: TGTGCCAGCAGTTCCTTGGGGGGTCTTAATGAAAAACTGTTTTTT.

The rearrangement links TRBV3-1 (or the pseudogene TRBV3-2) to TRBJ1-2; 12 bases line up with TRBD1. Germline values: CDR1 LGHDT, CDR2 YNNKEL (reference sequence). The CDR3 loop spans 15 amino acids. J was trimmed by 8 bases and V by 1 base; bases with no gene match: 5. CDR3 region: CASSQAGQGARGYTF. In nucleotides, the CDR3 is TGTGCCAGCAGCCAAGCGGGACAGGGGGCGCGCGGCTACACCTTC.

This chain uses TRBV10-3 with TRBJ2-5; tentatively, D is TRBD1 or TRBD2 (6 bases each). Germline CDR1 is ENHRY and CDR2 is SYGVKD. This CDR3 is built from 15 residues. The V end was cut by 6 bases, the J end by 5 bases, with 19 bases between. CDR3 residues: CAIREGHLDGETQYF. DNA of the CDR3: TGTGCCATCAGGGAGGGACACCTGGACGGGGAGACCCAGTACTTC.

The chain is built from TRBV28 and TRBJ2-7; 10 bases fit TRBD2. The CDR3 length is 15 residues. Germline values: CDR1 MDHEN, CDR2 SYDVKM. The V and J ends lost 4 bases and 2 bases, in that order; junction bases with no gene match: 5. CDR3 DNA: TGTGCCAGCAGTTCCAGGACTAGCGGTACCTACGAGCAGTACTTC. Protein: CASSSRTSGTYEQYF.

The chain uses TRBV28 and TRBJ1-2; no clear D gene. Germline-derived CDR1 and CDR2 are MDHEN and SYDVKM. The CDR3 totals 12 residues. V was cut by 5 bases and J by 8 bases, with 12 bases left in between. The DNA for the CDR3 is TGTGCCAGCAGTGTCATAACGGGGGGCTACACCTTC. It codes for CASSVITGGYTF.

The CDR3 loop reads CASSPNTLTAYNEQFF. CDR3 coding DNA: TGTGCCAGCTCACCTAACACTCTCACAGCATACAATGAGCAGTTCTTC. V gene TRBV18 combines with J gene TRBJ2-1, with D hard to call. Looked up from germline, CDR1 is KGHSH and CDR2 is LQKENI. Trimming pared 3 bases from V and 4 bases from J, leaving 16 bases between. The CDR3 is 16 amino acids.

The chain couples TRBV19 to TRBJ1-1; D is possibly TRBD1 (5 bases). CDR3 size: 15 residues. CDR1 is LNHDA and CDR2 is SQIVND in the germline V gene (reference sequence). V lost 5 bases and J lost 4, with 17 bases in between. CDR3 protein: CASSWAGRAGTEAFF. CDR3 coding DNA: TGTGCCAGTAGTTGGGCGGGACGAGCGGGCACTGAAGCTTTCTTT.

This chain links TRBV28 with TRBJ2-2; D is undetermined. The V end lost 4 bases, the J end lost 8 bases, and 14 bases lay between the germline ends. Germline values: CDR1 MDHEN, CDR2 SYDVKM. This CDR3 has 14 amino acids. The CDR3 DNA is TGTGCCAGCAGTTGGGCCAGCCCTCCGGGGGAGCTGTTTTTT. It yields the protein CASSWASPPGELFF.

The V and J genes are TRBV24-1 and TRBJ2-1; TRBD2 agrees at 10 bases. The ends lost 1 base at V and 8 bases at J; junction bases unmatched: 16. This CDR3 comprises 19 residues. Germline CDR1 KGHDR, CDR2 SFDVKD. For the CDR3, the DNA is TGTGCCACCAGTGATTTCGCCCCTTCTCTAGCGGGGGTAAGCGATGAGCAGTTCTTC. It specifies CATSDFAPSLAGVSDEQFF.

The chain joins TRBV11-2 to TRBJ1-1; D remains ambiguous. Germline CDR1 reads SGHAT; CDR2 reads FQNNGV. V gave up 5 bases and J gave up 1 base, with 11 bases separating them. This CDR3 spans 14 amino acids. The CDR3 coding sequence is TGTGCCAGCAGCCCCGGGATAGGGAACACTGAAGCTTTCTTT. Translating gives CASSPGIGNTEAFF.

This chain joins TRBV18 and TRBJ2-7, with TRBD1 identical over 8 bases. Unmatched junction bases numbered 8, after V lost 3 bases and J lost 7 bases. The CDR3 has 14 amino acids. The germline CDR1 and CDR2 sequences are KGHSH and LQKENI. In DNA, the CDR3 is TGTGCCAGCTCACCCGGGACAGGCCTTCGGGAGCAGTACTTC. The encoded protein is CASSPGTGLREQYF.